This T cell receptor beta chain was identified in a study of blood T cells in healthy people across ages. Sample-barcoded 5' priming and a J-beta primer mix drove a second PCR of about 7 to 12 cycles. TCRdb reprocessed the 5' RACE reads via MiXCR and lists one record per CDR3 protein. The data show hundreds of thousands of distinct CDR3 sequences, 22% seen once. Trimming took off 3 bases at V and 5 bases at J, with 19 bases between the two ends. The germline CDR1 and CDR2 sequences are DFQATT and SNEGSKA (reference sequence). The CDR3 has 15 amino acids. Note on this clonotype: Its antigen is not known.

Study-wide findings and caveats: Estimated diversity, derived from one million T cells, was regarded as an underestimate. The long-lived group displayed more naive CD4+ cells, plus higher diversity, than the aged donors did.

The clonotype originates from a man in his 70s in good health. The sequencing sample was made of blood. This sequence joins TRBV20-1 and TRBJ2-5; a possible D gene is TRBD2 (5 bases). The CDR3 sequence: CSASRPLASRETQYF. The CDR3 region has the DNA TGCAGTGCTAGTCGCCCCTTAGCGAGTCGGGAGACCCAGTACTTC.